This TCR beta chain was sequenced during a study of metastatic and nonmetastatic thyroid tumors. For the study at large: The comparison covered peripheral blood and tumor or nodule tissue in malignant and benign thyroid patients. Study results and caveats: Benign nodules reportedly had significantly lower TCR beta diversity than malignant thyroid tumors in blood and tumor.

The CDR3 has 15 residues. V dropped 3 bases and J dropped 1 base, with 14 bases sitting between them. The V gene's germline CDR1 is SGHNT and CDR2 YYREEE (reference sequence). Thyroid surgery took place with no prior treatment in any patient. Study processing details: In papillary thyroid cancer, a distant-metastasis classifier was built using CDR3 differences across clinicopathological groups. With MiXCR, TCRdb called clones anew from the PCR reads. The V and J calls reflect TCRdb's pipeline rather than the authors' work. This sample has some 11,000 clones, with around 21% found just once. This clone occurred many times. The antigen is not known.

The sequence was collected from a female donor with papillary thyroid cancer or a benign thyroid nodule (not recorded which). Some clones in this sample may be carry-over from other donors' samples. Sequenced material: adjacent normal tissue. The rearrangement uses TRBV5-4 and TRBJ2-7; D perhaps matches TRBD1 (5 bases). CDR3 loop: CASSSQGSGSYEQYF. The CDR3 region has the DNA TGTGCCAGCAGCTCGCAGGGCTCAGGTTCCTACGAGCAGTACTTC.